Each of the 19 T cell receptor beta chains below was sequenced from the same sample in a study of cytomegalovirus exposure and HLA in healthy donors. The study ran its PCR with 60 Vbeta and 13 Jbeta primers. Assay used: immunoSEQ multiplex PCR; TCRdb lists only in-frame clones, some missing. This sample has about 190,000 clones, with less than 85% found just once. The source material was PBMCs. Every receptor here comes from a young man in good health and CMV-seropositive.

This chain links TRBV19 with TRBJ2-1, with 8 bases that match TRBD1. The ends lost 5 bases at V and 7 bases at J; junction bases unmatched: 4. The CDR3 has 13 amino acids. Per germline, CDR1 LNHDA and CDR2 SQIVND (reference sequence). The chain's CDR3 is CASSARTGNEQFF. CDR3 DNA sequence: TGTGCCAGTAGTGCCCGGACAGGGAATGAGCAGTTCTTC.

The CDR3 region is CASSYAHSGQGIDTF. DNA of the CDR3: TGTGCCAGCAGTTACGCCCACTCAGGACAGGGGATAGACACCTTC. The chain employs TRBV6-5 and TRBJ1-2; TRBD1 matches at 9 bases. The germline CDR1 and CDR2 sequences are MNHEY and SVGAGI. The V gene end was trimmed by 2 bases and the J gene end by 12 bases; junction bases not matched to a gene: 13. The CDR3 is 15 residues long.

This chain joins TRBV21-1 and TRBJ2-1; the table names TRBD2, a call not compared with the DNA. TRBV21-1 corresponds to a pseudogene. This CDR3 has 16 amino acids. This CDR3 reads CASSKVPSGRPNEQFF. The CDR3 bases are TGTGCCAGCAGCAAAGTGCCTAGCGGGAGACCCAATGAGCAGTTCTTC.

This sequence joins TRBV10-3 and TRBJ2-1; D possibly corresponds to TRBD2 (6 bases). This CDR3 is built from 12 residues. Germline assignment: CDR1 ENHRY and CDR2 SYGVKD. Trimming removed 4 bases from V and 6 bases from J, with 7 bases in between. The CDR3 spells CAISVSGNEQFF. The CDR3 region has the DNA TGTGCCATCAGTGTTAGCGGCAATGAGCAGTTCTTC.

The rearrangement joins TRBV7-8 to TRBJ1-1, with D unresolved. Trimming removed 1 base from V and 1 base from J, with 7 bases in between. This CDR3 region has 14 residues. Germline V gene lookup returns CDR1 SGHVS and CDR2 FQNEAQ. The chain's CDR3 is CASSLGSGNTEAFF. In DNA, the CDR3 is TGTGCCAGCAGCTTAGGGTCCGGGAACACTGAAGCTTTCTTT.

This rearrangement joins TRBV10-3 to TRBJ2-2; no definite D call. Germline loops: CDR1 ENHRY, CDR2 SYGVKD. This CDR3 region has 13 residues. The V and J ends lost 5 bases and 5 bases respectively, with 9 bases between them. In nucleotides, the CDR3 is TGTGCCATCAGTTTCAGGCTAACCGGGGAGCTGTTTTTT. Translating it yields CAISFRLTGELFF.

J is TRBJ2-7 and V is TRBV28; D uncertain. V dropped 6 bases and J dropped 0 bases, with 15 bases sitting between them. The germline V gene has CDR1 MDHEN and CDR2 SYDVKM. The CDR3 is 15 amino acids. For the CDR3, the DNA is TGTGCCAGCAGGGCCTTTAGCAGAAGCTCCTACGAGCAGTACTTC. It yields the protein CASRAFSRSSYEQYF.

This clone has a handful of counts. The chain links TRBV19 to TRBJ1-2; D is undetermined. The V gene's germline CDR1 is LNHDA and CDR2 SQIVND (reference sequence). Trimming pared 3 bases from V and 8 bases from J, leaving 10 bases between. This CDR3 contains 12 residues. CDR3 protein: CASSMPPGGYTF. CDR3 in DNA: TGTGCCAGTAGTATGCCTCCCGGGGGCTACACCTTC.

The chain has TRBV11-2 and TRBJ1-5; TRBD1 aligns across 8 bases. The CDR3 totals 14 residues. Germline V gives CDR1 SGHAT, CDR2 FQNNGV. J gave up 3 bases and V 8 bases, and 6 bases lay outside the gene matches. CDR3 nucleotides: TGTGCCAGCCCCCCGACAGGGGCCAATCAGCCCCAGCATTTT. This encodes CASPPTGANQPQHF.

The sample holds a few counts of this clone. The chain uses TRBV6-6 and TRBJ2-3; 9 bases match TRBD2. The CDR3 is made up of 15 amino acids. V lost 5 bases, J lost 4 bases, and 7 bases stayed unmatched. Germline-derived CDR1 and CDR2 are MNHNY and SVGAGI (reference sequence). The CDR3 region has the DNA TGTGCCAGCAGTCCAGCGGGAGGTCGGGCAGATACGCAGTATTTT. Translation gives CASSPAGGRADTQYF.

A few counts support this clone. The DNA of the CDR3 is TGCAGCGTATGGGAGGGGGTAAGCACAGATACGCAGTATTTT. Amino acid sequence: CSVWEGVSTDTQYF. The rearrangement uses TRBV29-1 and TRBJ2-3; TRBD2 is a possible D gene (7 bases). Trimming cost V 6 bases and J 0 bases, with 13 bases left between them. The CDR3 covers 14 residues. Germline V gene data show CDR1 as SQVTM and CDR2 as ANQGSEA.

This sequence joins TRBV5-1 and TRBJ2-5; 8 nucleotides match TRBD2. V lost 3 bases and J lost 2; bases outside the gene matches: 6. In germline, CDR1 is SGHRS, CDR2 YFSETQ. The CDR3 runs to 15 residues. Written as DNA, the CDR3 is TGCGCCAGCAGCTCCACTAGCGGAGTTCAAGAGACCCAGTACTTC. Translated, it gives CASSSTSGVQETQYF.

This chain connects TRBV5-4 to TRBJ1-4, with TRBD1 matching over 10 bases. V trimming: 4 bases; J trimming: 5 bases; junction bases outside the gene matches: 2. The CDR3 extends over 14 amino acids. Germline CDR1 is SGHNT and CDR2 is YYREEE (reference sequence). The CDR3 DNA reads TGTGCCAGCAGCGGGGGACAGGGGAATGAAAAACTGTTTTTT. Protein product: CASSGGQGNEKLFF.

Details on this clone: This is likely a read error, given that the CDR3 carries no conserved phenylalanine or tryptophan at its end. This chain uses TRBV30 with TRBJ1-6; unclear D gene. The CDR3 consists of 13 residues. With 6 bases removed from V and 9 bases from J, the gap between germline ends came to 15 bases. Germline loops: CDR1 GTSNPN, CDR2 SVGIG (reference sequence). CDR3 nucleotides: TGTGCCTGCTCTGGGCAGGAGGGTTCACCCCTCCACCTT. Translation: CACSGQEGSPLHL.

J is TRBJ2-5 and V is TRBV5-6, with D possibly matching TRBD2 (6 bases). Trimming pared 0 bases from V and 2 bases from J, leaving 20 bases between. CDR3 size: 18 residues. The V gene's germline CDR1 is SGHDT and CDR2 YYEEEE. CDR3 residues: CASSLGGVRGLIQETQYF. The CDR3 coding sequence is TGTGCCAGCAGCTTGGGGGGGGTGCGGGGCCTAATTCAAGAGACCCAGTACTTC.

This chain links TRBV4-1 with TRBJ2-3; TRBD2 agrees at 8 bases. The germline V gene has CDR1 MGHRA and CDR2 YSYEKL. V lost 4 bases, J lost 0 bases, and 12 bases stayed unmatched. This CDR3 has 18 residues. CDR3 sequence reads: CASSLVAARGGSTDTQYF. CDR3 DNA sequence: TGCGCCAGCAGCCTGGTGGCCGCTCGGGGGGGTAGCACAGATACGCAGTATTTT.

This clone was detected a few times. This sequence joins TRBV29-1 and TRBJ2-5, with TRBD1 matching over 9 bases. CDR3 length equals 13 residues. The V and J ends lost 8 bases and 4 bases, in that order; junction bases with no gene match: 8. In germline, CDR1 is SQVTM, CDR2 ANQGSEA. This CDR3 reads CSTAGQGGETQYF. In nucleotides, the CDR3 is TGCAGCACCGCGGGACAGGGTGGAGAGACCCAGTACTTC.

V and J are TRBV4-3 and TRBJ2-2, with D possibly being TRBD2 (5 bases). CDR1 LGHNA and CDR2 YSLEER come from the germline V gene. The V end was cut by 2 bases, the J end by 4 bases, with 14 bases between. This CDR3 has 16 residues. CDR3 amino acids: CASSQLAGGGTGELFF. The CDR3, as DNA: TGCGCCAGCAGCCAATTGGCGGGCGGCGGCACCGGGGAGCTGTTTTTT.

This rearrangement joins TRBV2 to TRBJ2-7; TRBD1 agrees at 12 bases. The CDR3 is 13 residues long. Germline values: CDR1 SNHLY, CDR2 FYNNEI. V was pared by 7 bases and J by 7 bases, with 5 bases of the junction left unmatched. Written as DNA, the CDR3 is TGTGCCAGCATGGGGGACAGGGGGCGGGAGCAGTACTTC. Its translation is CASMGDRGREQYF.